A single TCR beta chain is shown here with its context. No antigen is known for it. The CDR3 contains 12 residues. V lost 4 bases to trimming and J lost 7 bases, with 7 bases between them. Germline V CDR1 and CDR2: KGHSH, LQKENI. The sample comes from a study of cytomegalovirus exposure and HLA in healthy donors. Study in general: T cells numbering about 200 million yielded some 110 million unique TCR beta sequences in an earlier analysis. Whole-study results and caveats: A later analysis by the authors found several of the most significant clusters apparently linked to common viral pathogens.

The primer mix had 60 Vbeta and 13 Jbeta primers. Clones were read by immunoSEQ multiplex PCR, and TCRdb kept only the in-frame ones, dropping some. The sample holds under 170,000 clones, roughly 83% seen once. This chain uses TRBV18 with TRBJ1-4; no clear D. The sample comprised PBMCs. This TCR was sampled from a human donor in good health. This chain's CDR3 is CASSRFGEKLFF. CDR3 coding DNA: TGTGCCAGCTCACGGTTCGGTGAAAAACTGTTTTTT.